This TCR beta chain was sequenced during a study of blood T cells in healthy people across ages. Study-level points and caveats: CMV status of donors was not determined, possibly confounding expanded clonotype changes. Estimated diversity, derived from one million T cells, was regarded as an underestimate. Roughly linear age-related decline in beta diversity appeared, significant by age approximately 40.

PCR was performed a second time for about 7 to 12 cycles using a sample-barcoded 5' primer and a J-beta primer mix. MiXCR, applied by TCRdb to the 5' RACE reads, yields one record per CDR3 protein. The table shows 550,000 to 600,000 distinct CDR3 sequences, with 40% to 50% occurring only once. A remark on this clonotype: Its specificity is unknown.

Germline V gives CDR1 LGHNA, CDR2 YNFKEQ. Trimming shortened V by 4 bases and J by 2 bases, and 15 bases separated the two germline ends. CDR3 length: 15 amino acids. V and J are TRBV4-2 and TRBJ2-7; D might be TRBD2 (5 bases). This clonotype was obtained from a man at least 80 years old in good health. Sequencing was done on a sample of blood. In DNA, the CDR3 is TGTGCCAGCAGCCCCTCCCGGCCGACTACCTACGAGCAGTACTTC. As protein: CASSPSRPTTYEQYF.